This TCR beta chain derives from a study of blood T cell repertoires in COVID-19. Study-wide background: Acute-phase and convalescent COVID-19 samples originated in the United States, Italy and Spain.

In the study's own analysis: It was from reference gene primer amplification that nucleated cell counts were estimated. Sequencing used immunoSEQ multiplex PCR; TCRdb keeps in-frame clones, though not all of them. For V, J and clone size, that table is used; D and trimming come from the DNA. The data hold about 170,000 clones, with roughly 86% observed a single time. The TCR comes from a woman aged 80 or over with COVID-19, enrolled during active disease. The sequencing sample was made of peripheral blood.

The chain's CDR3 is CASSYSGTGYETQYF. The CDR3, as DNA: TGTGCCAGCAGTTACTCTGGGACAGGGTACGAGACCCAGTACTTC. The chain carries TRBV6-2 or TRBV6-3 and TRBJ2-5, with 9 bases aligning to TRBD1. Unmatched junction bases numbered 4, after V lost 0 bases and J lost 5 bases. The V gene's germline CDR1 is MNHEY and CDR2 SVGEGT. CDR3 length equals 15 residues.